The T cell receptor (beta chain) described here comes from a study of shared clonotypes between healthy human individuals. The CDR3 runs 13 residues. CDR1 is MNHEY and CDR2 is SVGAGI in the germline V gene. The ends were cut back, 2 bases at V and 3 bases at J, with 6 bases in the middle. Naive CD8 cells lacked CD45RO and underwent positive selection for CCR7, leaving out terminally differentiated effector memory CD45RA+ cells. Libraries were prepared by immunoSEQ multiplex PCR; TCRdb keeps only in-frame clonotypes and omits some of them. There are some 600,000 clones in the sample; roughly 96% occur only once, and 0.11% lies in the top ten.

This chain uses TRBV6-5 with TRBJ2-3; D gene unclear. The sequence was obtained from a woman aged 25 to 39 in good health. Input material: naive CD8+ T cells sorted from blood. The CDR3 DNA reads TGTGCCAGCAGTTACCCCGGGACAGATACGCAGTATTTT. Its translation is CASSYPGTDTQYF.